This T cell receptor (beta chain) was identified in a study of shared clonotypes between healthy human individuals. Findings and limits, study-wide: Clonotype sharing across four donors was observed for 4.5% to 6.5% of naive CD4 clonotypes. Sampling involved blood alone; tissue repertoires likely differ.

The data were produced by immunoSEQ multiplex PCR, yet TCRdb's version contains in-frame clones alone and is incomplete. The repertoire includes over a million clones, about 75% of them detected once, and about 1.5% sits in the top ten. Germline V gives CDR1 MDHEN, CDR2 SYDVKM. The CDR3 has 11 amino acids. The V and J ends lost 6 bases and 8 bases respectively, with 10 bases between them. This clone was seen just once. Its specificity is not known. The sequence was obtained from a man in his late teens or twenties in good health. The genes are TRBV28 and TRBJ1-2; D gene ambiguous. The sample taken for sequencing was memory CD4+ T cells sorted from blood. Sample subset: CD45RA-negative fraction. The CDR3 protein is CASRKSTGYTF. CDR3 in DNA: TGTGCCAGCAGGAAATCAACGGGCTACACCTTC.